What follows are 10 T cell receptor beta chains derived from one specimen sequenced in a study of T cell responses to AZD1222 COVID-19 vaccine. TCRdb keeps only in-frame clones here, not all; method: immunoSEQ multiplex PCR. Among approximately 89,000 clones, 90% to 95% were seen once, and the ten largest hold roughly 4.3%. The input for sequencing was peripheral blood, taken on day 0 of MenACWY control vaccination. These receptors were collected from an adult in good health.

V usage is TRBV6-5 and J usage is TRBJ2-7; D possibly corresponds to TRBD2 (6 bases). CDR1 MNHEY and CDR2 SVGAGI come from the germline V gene. The CDR3 runs to 14 residues. V dropped 5 bases and J dropped 6 bases, with 17 bases sitting between them. The CDR3 nucleotides read TGTGCCAGCAGTATGCCCGGGGGATTGGGCGAGCAGTACTTC. It translates to CASSMPGGLGEQYF.

The chain employs TRBV2 and TRBJ1-1; D perhaps matches TRBD1 (6 bases). The CDR3 loop spans 13 amino acids. The V end was cut by 0 bases, the J end by 8 bases, with 10 bases between. Germline V gene data show CDR1 as SNHLY and CDR2 as FYNNEI. The CDR3 reads CASSEAHREEAFF. CDR3 in DNA: TGTGCCAGCAGTGAAGCACACAGGGAGGAAGCTTTCTTT.

This sequence joins TRBV27 and TRBJ2-7; TRBD1 agrees at 9 bases. Germline V lookup: CDR1 MNHEY, CDR2 SMNVEV (reference sequence). The junction had 10 bases not matched to a gene; V was cut back by 6 bases and J by 4 bases. The CDR3 is made up of 15 amino acids. The DNA of the CDR3 is TGTGCCAGCAGAACAACAGGGGGCGCGGATTACGAGCAGTACTTC. Protein sequence: CASRTTGGADYEQYF.

The V gene is TRBV29-1, the J gene TRBJ2-1; D perhaps matches TRBD1 (5 bases). Trimming cost V 0 bases and J 5 bases, with 11 bases left between them. The germline V gene encodes CDR1 SQVTM and CDR2 ANQGSEA. This CDR3 region has 14 residues. The CDR3 DNA reads as TGCAGCGTTGAAGATTGGGGCACCGACAATGAGCAGTTCTTC. Amino acid sequence: CSVEDWGTDNEQFF.

This rearrangement joins TRBV10-3 to TRBJ1-1; possibly TRBD1 for D (5 bases). Trimming cost V 8 bases and J 4 bases, with 14 bases left between them. The germline CDR1 and CDR2 sequences are ENHRY and SYGVKD. The CDR3 is 13 residues long. CDR3 sequence (DNA): TGTGCCATCCGTAGGGGAGAGGGCACTGAAGCTTTCTTT. It codes for CAIRRGEGTEAFF.

The gene calls are TRBV7-2 and TRBJ2-5; D possibly corresponds to TRBD2 (6 bases). There are 16 residues in the CDR3. Germline CDR1 SGHTA, CDR2 FQGNSA. Trimming stripped 1 base from V and 4 bases from J, with 16 bases between. The CDR3 region has the DNA TGTGCCAGCAGCTTAGGGGGACTCGGGGTTGGAGAGACCCAGTACTTC. Encoded protein: CASSLGGLGVGETQYF. Combining the CDR3 with reference TRBV7-2 and TRBJ2-5 gives the whole variable domain GAGVSQSPSNKVTEKGKDVELRCDPISGHTALYWYRQSLGQGLEFLIYFQGNSAPDKSGLPSDRFSAERTGGSVSTLTIQRTQQEDSAVYLCASSLGGLGVGETQYFGPGTRLLVL.

This chain uses TRBV11-1 with TRBJ1-1, with no clear D. V was cut by 6 bases and J by 3 bases, with 11 bases left in between. The V gene's germline CDR1 is SGHAT and CDR2 FQDESV (reference sequence). This CDR3 comprises 13 residues. As DNA, the CDR3 is TGTGCCAGCAGGCGTCCGGGGTACACTGAAGCTTTCTTT. Protein: CASRRPGYTEAFF.

The chain employs TRBV28 and TRBJ2-1, with D possibly TRBD1 on 6 matching bases. The length of the CDR3 is 15 residues. CDR1 is MDHEN, CDR2 SYDVKM, per germline. V was trimmed by 7 bases and J by 5 bases, leaving 18 bases between them. The CDR3 here is CASTRILRGDNEQFF. In nucleotides, the CDR3 is TGTGCCAGCACCCGGATTCTCAGGGGAGACAATGAGCAGTTCTTC.

The J gene is TRBJ2-7, the V gene TRBV28, with TRBD1 identical over 9 bases. Per germline, CDR1 MDHEN and CDR2 SYDVKM. V dropped 8 bases and J dropped 6; count of bases not matched to a gene: 14. The CDR3 sequence is 15 residues long. The CDR3 loop reads CASGTGQGRSSEQYF. The CDR3, as DNA: TGTGCCAGCGGAACAGGACAGGGGAGGAGTAGCGAGCAGTACTTC. Full variable domain (remainder filled in from reference TRBV28 and TRBJ2-7): DVKVTQSSRYLVKRTGEKVFLECVQDMDHENMFWYRQDPGLGLRLIYFSYDVKMKEKGDIPEGYSVSREKKERFSLILESASTNQTSMYLCASGTGQGRSSEQYFGPGTRLTVT.

V usage is TRBV2 and J usage is TRBJ1-5; the D gene is possibly TRBD1 (5 bases). The V gene's germline CDR1 is SNHLY and CDR2 FYNNEI. With 6 bases removed from V and 7 bases from J, the gap between germline ends came to 13 bases. The CDR3 covers 13 residues. CDR3 loop: CASSLQGEQPQHF. The CDR3 DNA reads TGTGCCAGCAGCCTACAAGGGGAACAGCCCCAGCATTTT.